Listed below are T cell receptor beta chains from one sample, sequenced in a study of neoadjuvant nivolumab and ipilimumab in lung cancer. Here immunoSEQ multiplex PCR was the method, and the copy in TCRdb shows in-frame clones only, minus some. This sample has over 7,000 clones; about 87% occur once, and the top ten carry 6.5% to 9.5%. The sample consisted of tumor tissue, taken after neoadjuvant nivolumab, alone or with ipilimumab, at or shortly before surgery. The origin of the receptors is an adult with non-small cell lung cancer. CDR3s include the opening cysteine and the closing phenylalanine or tryptophan. D genes are given only for firm matches.

cdr3_nt	cdr3_aa	d_call	v_call	j_call
TGCGCCAGCAGCCAAGGGGCAACAGGGGTGCAGCCCCAGCATTTT	CASSQGATGVQPQHF	TRBD1	TRBV4-1	TRBJ1-5
TGTGCCTGGAGTGCCTGGTGGGACACTGAAGCTTTCTTT	CAWSAWWDTEAFF	-	TRBV30	TRBJ1-1
TGTGCCAGCAGTGATCGCGACAGGACACCCCTCAATGAGCAGTTCTTC	CASSDRDRTPLNEQFF	-	TRBV6-4	TRBJ2-1
TGTGCCAGCGTGGGACAGGGGCTCTATGGCTACACCTTC	CASVGQGLYGYTF	TRBD1	TRBV2	TRBJ1-2
TGCGCCAGCAGCCAAGATCAGGGGGCTTGGAATGAGCAGTTCTTC	CASSQDQGAWNEQFF	TRBD1	TRBV4-1	TRBJ2-1
TGTGCCAGCACTGGGACAGAAACTTACGAGCAGTACTTC	CASTGTETYEQYF	TRBD1	TRBV6-1	TRBJ2-7
TGTGCCAGCAGTTCCGGGACAGGGGTGGGCAATCAGCCCCAGCATTTT	CASSSGTGVGNQPQHF	TRBD1	TRBV6-5	TRBJ1-5
TGTGCCTGGAGGTTTGGAAACACCATATATTTT	CAWRFGNTIYF	-	TRBV30	TRBJ1-3
TGCAGCGTTGGAGGGACAGCAAATCAGCCCCAGCATTTT	CSVGGTANQPQHF	TRBD1	TRBV29-1	TRBJ1-5
TGTGCCAGCAGCTTAATACGGTACGAGCAGTACTTC	CASSLIRYEQYF	-	TRBV7-2	TRBJ2-7
TGTGCCAGCAGGATACTAGCGGGAAGCACAGATACGCAGTATTTT	CASRILAGSTDTQYF	TRBD2	TRBV2	TRBJ2-3
TGTGCCAGCAGTGAAGGAGGTAGTGCTGAAGCTTTCTTT	CASSEGGSAEAFF	-	TRBV2	TRBJ1-1
TGTGCCAGCAGTTTCGTGGGCAGGGCGTTGTACGAGCAGTACTTC	CASSFVGRALYEQYF	-	TRBV27	TRBJ2-7